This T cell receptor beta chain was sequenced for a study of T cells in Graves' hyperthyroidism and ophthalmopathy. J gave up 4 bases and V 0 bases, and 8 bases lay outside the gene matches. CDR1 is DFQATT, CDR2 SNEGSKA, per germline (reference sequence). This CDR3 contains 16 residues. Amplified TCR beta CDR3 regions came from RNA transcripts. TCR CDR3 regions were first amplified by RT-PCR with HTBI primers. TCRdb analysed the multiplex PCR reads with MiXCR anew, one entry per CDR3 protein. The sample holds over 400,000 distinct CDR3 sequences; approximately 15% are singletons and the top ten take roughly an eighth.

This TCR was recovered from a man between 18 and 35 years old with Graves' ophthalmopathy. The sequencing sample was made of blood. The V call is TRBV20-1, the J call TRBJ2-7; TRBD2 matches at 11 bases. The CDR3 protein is CSARDPLAGGMYEQYF. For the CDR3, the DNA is TGCAGTGCTAGAGATCCGCTAGCGGGAGGCATGTACGAGCAGTACTTC.